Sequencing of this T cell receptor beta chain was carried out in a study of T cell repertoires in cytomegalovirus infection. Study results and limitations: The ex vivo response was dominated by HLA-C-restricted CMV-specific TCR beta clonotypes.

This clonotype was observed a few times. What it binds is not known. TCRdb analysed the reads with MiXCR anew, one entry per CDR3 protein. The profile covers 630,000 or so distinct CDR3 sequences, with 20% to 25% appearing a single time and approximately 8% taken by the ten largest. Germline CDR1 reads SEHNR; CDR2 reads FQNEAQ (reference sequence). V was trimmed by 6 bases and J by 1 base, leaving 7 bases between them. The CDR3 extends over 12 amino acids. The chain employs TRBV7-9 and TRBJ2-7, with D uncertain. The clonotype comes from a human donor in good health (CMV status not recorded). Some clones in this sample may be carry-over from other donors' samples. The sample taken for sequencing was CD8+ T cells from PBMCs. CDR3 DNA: TGTGCCAGCAGGGACGGGTCCTACGAGCAGTACTTC. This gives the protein CASRDGSYEQYF.